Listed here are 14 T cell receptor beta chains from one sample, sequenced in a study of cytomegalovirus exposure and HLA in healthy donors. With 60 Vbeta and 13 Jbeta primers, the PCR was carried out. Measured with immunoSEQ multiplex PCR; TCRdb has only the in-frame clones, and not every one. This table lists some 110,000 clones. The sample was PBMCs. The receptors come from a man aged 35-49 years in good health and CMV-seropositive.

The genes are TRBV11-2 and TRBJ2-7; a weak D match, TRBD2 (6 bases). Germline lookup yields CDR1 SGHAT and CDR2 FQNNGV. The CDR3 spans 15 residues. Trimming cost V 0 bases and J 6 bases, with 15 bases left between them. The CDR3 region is CASSLELDGSGEQYF. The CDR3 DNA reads TGTGCCAGCAGCTTAGAACTCGACGGGAGCGGCGAGCAGTACTTC.

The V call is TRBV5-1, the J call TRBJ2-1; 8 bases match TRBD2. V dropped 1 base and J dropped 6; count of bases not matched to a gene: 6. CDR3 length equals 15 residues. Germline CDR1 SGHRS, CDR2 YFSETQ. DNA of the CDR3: TGCGCCAGCAGCTTGTTCGGGAGGGCCGTCAATGAGCAGTTCTTC. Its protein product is CASSLFGRAVNEQFF. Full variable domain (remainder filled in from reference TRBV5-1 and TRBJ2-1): KAGVTQTPRYLIKTRGQQVTLSCSPISGHRSVSWYQQTPGQGLQFLFEYFSETQRNKGNFPGRFSGRQFSNSRSEMNVSTLELGDSALYLCASSLFGRAVNEQFFGPGTRLTVL.

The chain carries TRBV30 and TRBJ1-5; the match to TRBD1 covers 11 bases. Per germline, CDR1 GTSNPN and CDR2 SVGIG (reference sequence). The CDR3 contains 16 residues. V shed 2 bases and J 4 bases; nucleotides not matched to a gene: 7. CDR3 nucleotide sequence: TGTGCCTGGAGTCGTGGACAGGGGGCTAGGAATCAGCCCCAGCATTTT. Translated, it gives CAWSRGQGARNQPQHF.

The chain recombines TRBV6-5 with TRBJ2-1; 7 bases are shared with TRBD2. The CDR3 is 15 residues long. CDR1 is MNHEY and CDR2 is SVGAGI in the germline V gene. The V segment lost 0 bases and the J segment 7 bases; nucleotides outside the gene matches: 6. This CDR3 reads CASSYSGLDKNEQFF. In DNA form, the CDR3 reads TGTGCCAGCAGTTACTCCGGACTAGACAAGAATGAGCAGTTCTTC.

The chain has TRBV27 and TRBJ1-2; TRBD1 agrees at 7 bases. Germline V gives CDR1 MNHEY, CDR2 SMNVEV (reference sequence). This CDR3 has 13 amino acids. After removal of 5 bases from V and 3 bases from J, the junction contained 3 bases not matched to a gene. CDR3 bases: TGTGCCAGCAGTCCTCAGGGGGACTATGGCTACACCTTC. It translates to CASSPQGDYGYTF.

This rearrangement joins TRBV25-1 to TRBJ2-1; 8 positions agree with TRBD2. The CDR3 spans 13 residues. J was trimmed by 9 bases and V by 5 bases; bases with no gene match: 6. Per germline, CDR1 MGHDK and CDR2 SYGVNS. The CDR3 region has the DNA TGTGCCAGCAGTACCCTACTAGCGGCTGAGCAGTTCTTC. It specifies CASSTLLAAEQFF.

DNA for the CDR3: TGTGCCAGCAGCCCGGACAGAGTTGAAGCTTTCTTT. Its translation is CASSPDRVEAFF. The rearrangement links TRBV5-6 to TRBJ1-1; possible D gene TRBD1, 6 bases. Trimming left V 4 bases short and J 7 bases short, with 11 bases between. This CDR3 comprises 12 residues. Germline V CDR1 and CDR2: SGHDT, YYEEEE.

The CDR3 here is CASSFSGRVNEQFF. Written as DNA, the CDR3 is TGTGCCAGCAGTTTTAGCGGGAGAGTTAATGAGCAGTTCTTC. The chain joins TRBV7-3 to TRBJ2-1, with TRBD2 matching 9 bases. The junction had 7 bases not matched to a gene; V was cut back by 6 bases and J by 7 bases. CDR1 SGHTA and CDR2 FQGTGA come from the germline V gene. The CDR3 is 14 amino acids. The variable domain in full, with the rest retrieved from reference TRBV7-3 and TRBJ2-1, is GAGVSQTPSNKVTEKGKYVELRCDPISGHTALYWYRQSLGQGPEFLIYFQGTGAADDSGLPNDRFFAVRPEGSVSTLKIQRTERGDSAVYLCASSFSGRVNEQFFGPGTRLTVL.

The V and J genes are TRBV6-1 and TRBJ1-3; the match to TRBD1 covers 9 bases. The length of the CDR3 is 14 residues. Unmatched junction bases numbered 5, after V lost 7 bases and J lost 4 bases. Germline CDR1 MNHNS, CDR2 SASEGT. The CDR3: CASTPGQGGNTIYF. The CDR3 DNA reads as TGTGCCAGCACACCGGGACAGGGAGGAAACACCATATATTTT.

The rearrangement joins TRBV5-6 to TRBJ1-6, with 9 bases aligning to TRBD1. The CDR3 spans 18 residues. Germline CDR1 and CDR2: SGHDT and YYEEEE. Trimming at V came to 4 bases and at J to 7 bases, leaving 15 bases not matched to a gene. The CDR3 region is CASSARTGTGYSNSPLHF. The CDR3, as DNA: TGTGCCAGCAGCGCCCGAACCGGGACAGGGTATTCGAATTCACCCCTCCACTTT.

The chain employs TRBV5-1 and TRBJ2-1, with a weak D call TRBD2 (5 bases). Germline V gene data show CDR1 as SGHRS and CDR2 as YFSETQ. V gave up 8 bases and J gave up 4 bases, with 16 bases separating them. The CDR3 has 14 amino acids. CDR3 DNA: TGCGCCAGTTGTTCGGGATTACCTTACAATGAGCAGTTCTTC. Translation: CASCSGLPYNEQFF.

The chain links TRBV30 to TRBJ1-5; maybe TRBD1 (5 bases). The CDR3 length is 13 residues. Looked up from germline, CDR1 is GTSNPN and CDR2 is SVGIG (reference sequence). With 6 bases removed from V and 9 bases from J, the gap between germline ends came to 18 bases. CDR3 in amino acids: CACSEARGGPQHF. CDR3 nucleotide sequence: TGTGCCTGTTCGGAGGCCCGGGGGGGGCCCCAGCATTTT.

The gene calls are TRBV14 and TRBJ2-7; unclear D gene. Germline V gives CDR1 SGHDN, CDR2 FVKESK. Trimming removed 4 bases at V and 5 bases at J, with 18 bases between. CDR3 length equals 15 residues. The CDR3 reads CASSPRPIPVNEQYF. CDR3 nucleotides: TGTGCCAGCAGCCCCCGTCCGATTCCAGTCAACGAGCAGTACTTC. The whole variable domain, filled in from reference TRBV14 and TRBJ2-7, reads EAGVTQFPSHSVIEKGQTVTLRCDPISGHDNLYWYRRVMGKEIKFLLHFVKESKQDESGMPNNRFLAERTGGTYSTLKVQPAELEDSGVYFCASSPRPIPVNEQYFGPGTRLTVT.

CDR3 DNA sequence: TGCGCCAGCAGCTTGGTAGGAGCGGGAGGTCTTGATGAGCAGTTCTTC. Its translation: CASSLVGAGGLDEQFF. This rearrangement joins TRBV5-1 to TRBJ2-1; 9 bases map to TRBD2. Germline CDR1 is SGHRS and CDR2 is YFSETQ. V was pared by 0 bases and J by 8 bases, with 9 bases of the junction left unmatched. The CDR3 totals 16 residues. The variable domain in full, with the rest retrieved from reference TRBV5-1 and TRBJ2-1, is KAGVTQTPRYLIKTRGQQVTLSCSPISGHRSVSWYQQTPGQGLQFLFEYFSETQRNKGNFPGRFSGRQFSNSRSEMNVSTLELGDSALYLCASSLVGAGGLDEQFFGPGTRLTVL.